Listed below are T cell receptor beta chains from one sample, sequenced in a study of cytomegalovirus exposure and HLA in healthy donors. Clones were read by immunoSEQ multiplex PCR, and TCRdb kept only the in-frame ones, dropping some. This sample yields 95,000 to 110,000 clones, of which roughly four fifths are seen a single time; around 2.1% belongs to the top ten. Source material: PBMCs. These receptors all come from a man aged 18 to 30 in good health and CMV-seronegative. CDR3s include the opening cysteine and the closing phenylalanine or tryptophan. The D gene is left open where the match is weak. Clone size appears in some rows only: once, few, many, or a class for an expanded clone.

V gene	J gene	clone size	D gene	CDR3 protein	CDR3 DNA
TRBV5-6	TRBJ2-1	.	TRBD2	CASSPTGGGPAGNEQFF	TGTGCCAGCAGCCCCACCGGCGGGGGGCCTGCTGGGAATGAGCAGTTCTTC
TRBV7-2	TRBJ2-1	few	.	CASSFRGYNEQFF	TGTGCCAGCAGCTTTCGGGGATACAATGAGCAGTTCTTC
TRBV11-2	TRBJ2-1	.	TRBD1	CASSLGDRLGDEQFF	TGTGCCAGCAGCTTAGGGGACAGGCTCGGGGATGAGCAGTTCTTC
TRBV15	TRBJ1-2	.	.	CATSRDLGGYTF	TGTGCCACCAGCAGAGATCTTGGCGGCTACACCTTC
TRBV7-8	TRBJ2-1	.	TRBD1	CASSLALDGTGSNEQFF	TGTGCCAGCAGCTTAGCCCTAGACGGGACAGGATCCAATGAGCAGTTCTTC
TRBV16	TRBJ1-1	few	.	CASSQSTTGSEAFF	TGTGCCAGCAGCCAATCTACTACAGGGTCTGAAGCTTTCTTT
TRBV2	TRBJ1-4	few	TRBD1	CARGGTVGEKLFF	TGTGCCAGAGGCGGGACAGTTGGGGAAAAACTGTTTTTT
TRBV4-1	TRBJ2-7	.	TRBD1	CASSQEWAGGRFSYEQYF	TGCGCCAGCAGCCAAGAATGGGCAGGGGGCCGATTTTCCTACGAGCAGTACTTC
TRBV2	TRBJ2-6	.	.	CASSGDEANVLTF	TGTGCCAGCAGTGGAGATGAGGCCAACGTCCTGACTTTC
TRBV4-1	TRBJ1-3	.	TRBD1	CASSPRDRTLSGNTIYF	TGCGCCAGCAGCCCTAGGGACAGGACGTTATCTGGAAACACCATATATTTT
TRBV11-1	TRBJ1-2	.	.	CASSLGGNYGYTF	TGTGCCAGCAGCTTAGGCGGCAACTATGGCTACACCTTC
TRBV18	TRBJ1-4	.	.	CASSQTAVTGSWNEKLFF	TGTGCCAGCTCACAGACAGCCGTCACAGGGTCTTGGAATGAAAAACTGTTTTTT
TRBV29-1	TRBJ2-7	few	TRBD1	CSVGTGEPYEQYF	TGCAGCGTCGGGACAGGGGAGCCCTACGAGCAGTACTTC
TRBV6-1	TRBJ2-7	few	.	CASSGGLYEQYF	TGTGCCAGCAGTGGGGGCCTCTACGAGCAGTACTTC
TRBV15	TRBJ2-7	.	TRBD2	CATSRAGGTYEQYF	TGTGCCACCAGCAGAGCGGGAGGCACCTACGAGCAGTACTTC
TRBV4-1	TRBJ2-2	few	.	CASSQEDFSNTGELFF	TGCGCCAGCAGCCAAGAGGACTTCTCAAACACCGGGGAGCTGTTTTTT
TRBV15	TRBJ1-1	.	TRBD1	CATSRDLQGTSEAFF	TGTGCCACCAGCAGAGATCTACAGGGGACCTCTGAAGCTTTCTTT
TRBV2	TRBJ1-3	.	.	CASSPRTFRSGNTIYF	TGTGCCAGCAGTCCCAGGACTTTTCGCTCTGGAAACACCATATATTTT
TRBV5-1	TRBJ2-7	.	TRBD1	CASSLGGQGWDEQYF	TGCGCCAGCAGCTTGGGTGGACAGGGGTGGGACGAGCAGTACTTC
TRBV13	TRBJ1-2	.	.	CASHSSATALNYGYTF	TGTGCCAGCCACTCGTCCGCGACAGCCTTAAACTATGGCTACACCTTC
TRBV11-2	TRBJ2-2	.	TRBD2	CASNPWASGGHGTSGELFF	TGTGCCAGCAACCCGTGGGCTAGCGGGGGCCACGGGACTAGCGGGGAGCTGTTTTTT
TRBV19	TRBJ2-7	.	TRBD1	CASSIGGQGTYEQYF	TGTGCCAGTAGTATTGGCGGACAGGGAACCTACGAGCAGTACTTC
TRBV6-1	TRBJ1-2	few	.	CASSALIDRPYGYTF	TGTGCCAGCAGTGCCCTCATCGACAGGCCGTATGGCTACACCTTC
TRBV6-1	TRBJ1-4	.	.	CASSEWGTATNEKLFF	TGTGCCAGCAGTGAATGGGGGACTGCAACTAATGAAAAACTGTTTTTT
TRBV2	TRBJ2-3	once	.	CASTEEDDPQYTDTQYF	TGTGCCAGCACAGAGGAAGACGACCCCCAGTACACAGATACGCAGTATTTT
TRBV2	TRBJ1-6	few	.	CASSALEQGNSPLHF	TGTGCCAGCAGTGCCCTGGAACAGGGAAATTCACCCCTCCACTTT
TRBV6-5	TRBJ1-1	.	TRBD1	CASSYAYGQGYTEAFF	TGTGCCAGCAGTTACGCTTACGGACAGGGCTACACTGAAGCTTTCTTT
TRBV6-5	TRBJ2-3	.	.	CASSPGGDTQYF	TGTGCCAGCAGCCCCGGGGGAGATACGCAGTATTTT
TRBV7-9	TRBJ1-5	.	TRBD1	CASSLGQGVQPQHF	TGTGCCAGCAGCTTAGGTCAGGGGGTCCAGCCCCAGCATTTT
TRBV5-1	TRBJ2-5	.	TRBD1	CASSLAGGLQETQYF	TGCGCCAGCAGCTTAGCAGGGGGCCTCCAGGAGACCCAGTACTTC
TRBV18	TRBJ1-6	once	.	CASSGQPLYNSPLHF	TGTGCCAGCTCAGGACAGCCACTATATAATTCACCCCTCCACTTT
TRBV10-3	TRBJ1-6	.	.	CAISEGSGNSPLHF	TGTGCCATCAGTGAGGGGTCAGGTAATTCACCCCTCCACTTT
TRBV28	TRBJ2-2	.	TRBD2	CASSSDRWGGGASNTGELFF	TGTGCCAGCAGTTCTGATAGGTGGGGCGGGGGGGCCTCGAACACCGGGGAGCTGTTTTTT